The T cell receptor (beta chain) described here comes from a study of blood T cell repertoires in COVID-19. The wider study: Spain, Italy and the United States supplied samples that represented acute and convalescent COVID-19.

Germline V lookup: CDR1 SNHLY, CDR2 FYNNEI. The CDR3 is 13 residues long. The ends lost 10 bases at V and 4 bases at J; junction bases unmatched: 7. Clones were sequenced by immunoSEQ multiplex PCR, and TCRdb holds only the in-frame ones, with some missing. The sample carries about 160,000 clones, around 84% recorded once. In its sample, this clone was seen a few times. The source material was peripheral blood. The genes are TRBV2 and TRBJ1-5; the match to TRBD1 covers 7 bases. The TCR comes from a man aged 35-49 years with acute or convalescent COVID-19. The CDR3 DNA follows: TGTGCCACCCGGGACAGTTCTAATCAGCCCCAGCATTTT. This gives the protein CATRDSSNQPQHF.